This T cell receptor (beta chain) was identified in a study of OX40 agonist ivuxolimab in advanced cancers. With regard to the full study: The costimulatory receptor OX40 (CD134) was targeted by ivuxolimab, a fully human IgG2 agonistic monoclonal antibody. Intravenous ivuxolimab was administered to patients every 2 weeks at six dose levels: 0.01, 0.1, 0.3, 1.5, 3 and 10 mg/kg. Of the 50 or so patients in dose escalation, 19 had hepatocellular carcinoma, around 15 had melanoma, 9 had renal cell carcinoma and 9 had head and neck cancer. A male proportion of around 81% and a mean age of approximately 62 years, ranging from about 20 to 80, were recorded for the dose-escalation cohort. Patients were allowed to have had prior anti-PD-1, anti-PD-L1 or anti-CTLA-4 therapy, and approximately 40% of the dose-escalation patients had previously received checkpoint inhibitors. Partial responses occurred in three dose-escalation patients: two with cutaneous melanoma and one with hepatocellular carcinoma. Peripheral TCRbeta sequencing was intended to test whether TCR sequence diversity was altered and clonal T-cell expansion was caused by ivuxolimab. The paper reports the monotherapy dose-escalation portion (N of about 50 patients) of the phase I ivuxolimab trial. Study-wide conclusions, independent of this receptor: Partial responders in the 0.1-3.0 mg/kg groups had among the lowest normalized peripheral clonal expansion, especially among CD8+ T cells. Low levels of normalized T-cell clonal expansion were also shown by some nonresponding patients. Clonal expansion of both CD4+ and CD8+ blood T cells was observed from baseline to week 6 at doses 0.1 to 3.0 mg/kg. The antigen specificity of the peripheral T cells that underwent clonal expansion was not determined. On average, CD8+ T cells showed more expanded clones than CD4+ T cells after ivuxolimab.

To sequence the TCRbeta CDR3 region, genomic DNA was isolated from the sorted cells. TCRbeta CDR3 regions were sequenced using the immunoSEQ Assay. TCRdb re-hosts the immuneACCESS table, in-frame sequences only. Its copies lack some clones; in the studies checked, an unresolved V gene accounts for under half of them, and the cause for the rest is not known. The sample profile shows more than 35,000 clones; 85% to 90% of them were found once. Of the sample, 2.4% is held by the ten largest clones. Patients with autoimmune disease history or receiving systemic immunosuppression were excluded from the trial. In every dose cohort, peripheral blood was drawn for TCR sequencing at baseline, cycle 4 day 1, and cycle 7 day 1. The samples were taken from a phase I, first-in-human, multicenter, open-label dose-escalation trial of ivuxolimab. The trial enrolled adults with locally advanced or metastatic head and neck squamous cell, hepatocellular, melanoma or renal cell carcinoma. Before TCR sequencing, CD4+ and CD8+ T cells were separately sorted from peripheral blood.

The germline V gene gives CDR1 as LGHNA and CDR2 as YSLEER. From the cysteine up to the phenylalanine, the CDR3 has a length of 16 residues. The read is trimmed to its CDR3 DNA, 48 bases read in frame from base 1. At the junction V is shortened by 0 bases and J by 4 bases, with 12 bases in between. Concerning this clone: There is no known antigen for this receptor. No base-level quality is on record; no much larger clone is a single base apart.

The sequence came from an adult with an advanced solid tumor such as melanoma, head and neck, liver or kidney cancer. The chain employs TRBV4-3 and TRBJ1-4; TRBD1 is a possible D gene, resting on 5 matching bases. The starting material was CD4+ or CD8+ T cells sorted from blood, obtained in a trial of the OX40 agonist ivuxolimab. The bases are TGCGCCAGCAGCCAAGAGGGAAGGGGAGTTAATGAAAAACTGTTTTTT. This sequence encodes CASSQEGRGVNEKLFF.